One T cell receptor beta chain is described in this entry. The data were obtained in a study of regulatory T cells in long-lasting Graves disease. Construction of TCR beta libraries relied on iRepertoire HTBI primers and on Arm-PCR targeting CDR3 regions. In the original analysis: Segment identification across samples yielded 62 TRBV and 13 to 15 TRBJ segments. One entry per CDR3 protein, called by TCRdb with MiXCR from the multiplex PCR reads. For this entry, the V and J calls and clone size follow TCRdb and not the study's own pipeline. The data hold some 460,000 distinct CDR3 sequences, with roughly 17% observed a single time. The CDR3 spans 18 residues. CDR1 and CDR2 (germline): LGHNA, YNFKEQ. J lost 11 bases, V lost 0 bases, and 16 bases had no gene match. Time point meaning: newly diagnosed GD, antithyroid drugs for less than 3 months. With RNA extracted from PBMCs as input, the TCR library was made. The authors diagnosed Graves' disease using American Thyroid Association guidelines.

The same data also went into a second study, on T cells in Graves' hyperthyroidism and ophthalmopathy.

This chain joins TRBV4-2 and TRBJ2-5; 12 bases line up with TRBD2. The specimen comprised peripheral blood mononuclear cells (PBMCs), sampled at new diagnosis, from a patient treated with antithyroid drugs. This receptor was taken from a man aged 40-55 years with Graves disease. CDR3 sequence: CASSQDWHRTSGITEQYF. DNA of the CDR3: TGTGCCAGCAGCCAAGACTGGCATCGGACTAGCGGGATCACTGAGCAGTACTTC.